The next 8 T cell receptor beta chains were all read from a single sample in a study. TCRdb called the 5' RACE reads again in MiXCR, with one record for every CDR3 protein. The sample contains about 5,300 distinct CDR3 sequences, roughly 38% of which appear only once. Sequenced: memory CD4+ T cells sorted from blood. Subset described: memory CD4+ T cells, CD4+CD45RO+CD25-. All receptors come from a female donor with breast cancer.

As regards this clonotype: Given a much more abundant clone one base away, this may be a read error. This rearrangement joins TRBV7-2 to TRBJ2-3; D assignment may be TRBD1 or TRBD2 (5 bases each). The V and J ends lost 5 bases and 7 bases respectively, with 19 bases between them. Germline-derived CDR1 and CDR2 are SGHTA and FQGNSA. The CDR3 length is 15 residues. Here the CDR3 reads CASSTDRDPAYTQYF. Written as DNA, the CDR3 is TGTGCCAGCAGCACCGATAGGGACCCGGCATATACGCAGTATTTT.

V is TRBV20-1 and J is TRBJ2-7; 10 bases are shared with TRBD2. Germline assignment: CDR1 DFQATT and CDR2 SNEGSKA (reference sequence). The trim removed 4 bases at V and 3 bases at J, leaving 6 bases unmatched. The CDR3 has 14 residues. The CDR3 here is CSATPGTSVYEQYF. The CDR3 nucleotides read TGCAGTGCTACTCCCGGGACTAGCGTCTACGAGCAGTACTTC.

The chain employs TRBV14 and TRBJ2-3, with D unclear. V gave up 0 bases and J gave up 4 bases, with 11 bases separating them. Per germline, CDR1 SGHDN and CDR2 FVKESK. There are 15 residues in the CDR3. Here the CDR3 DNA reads TGTGCCAGCAGCCAAGATCGGCCCCGAGCAGATACGCAGTATTTT. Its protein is CASSQDRPRADTQYF.

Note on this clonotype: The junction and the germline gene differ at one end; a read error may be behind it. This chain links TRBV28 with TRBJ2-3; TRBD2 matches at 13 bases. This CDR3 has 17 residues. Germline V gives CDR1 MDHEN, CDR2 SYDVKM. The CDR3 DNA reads TGTGCCAGCCCCGCCAGGGGGACTAGCGGGAATCTAGATGCGCAGTATTTT. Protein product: CASPARGTSGNLDAQYF. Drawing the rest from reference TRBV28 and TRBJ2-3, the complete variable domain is DVKVTQSSRYLVKRTGEKVFLECVQDMDHENMFWYRQDPGLGLRLIYFSYDVKMKEKGDIPEGYSVSREKKERFSLILESASTNQTSMYLCASPARGTSGNLDAQYFGPGTRLTVL.

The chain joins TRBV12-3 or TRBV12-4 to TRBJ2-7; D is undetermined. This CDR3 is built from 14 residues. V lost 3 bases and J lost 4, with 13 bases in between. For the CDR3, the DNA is TGTGCCAGCAGTTTGGGGTGGCAGGAATACGAGCAGTACTTC. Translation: CASSLGWQEYEQYF.

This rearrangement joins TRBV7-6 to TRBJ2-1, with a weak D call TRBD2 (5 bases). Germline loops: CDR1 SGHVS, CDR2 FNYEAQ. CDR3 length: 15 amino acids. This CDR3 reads CVSTPSGPGYNEQFF. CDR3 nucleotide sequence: TGTGTCAGTACCCCCAGCGGTCCCGGGTACAATGAGCAGTTCTTC.

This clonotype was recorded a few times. CDR3 in DNA: TGTGCCACCCAAGTCCCCCCGGGTTCACCCCTCCACTTT. Translated, it gives CATQVPPGSPLHF. The chain recombines TRBV6-6 with TRBJ1-6; D call uncertain. V lost 10 bases and J lost 9, with 16 bases in between. Germline V gives CDR1 MNHNY, CDR2 SVGAGI (reference sequence). CDR3 length: 13 residues.

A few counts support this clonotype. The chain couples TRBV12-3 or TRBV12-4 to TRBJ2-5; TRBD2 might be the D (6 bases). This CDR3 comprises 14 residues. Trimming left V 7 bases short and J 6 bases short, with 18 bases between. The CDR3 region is CASTPTSSIKTQYF. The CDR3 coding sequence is TGTGCCAGCACCCCTACTAGCTCTATTAAGACCCAGTACTTC.